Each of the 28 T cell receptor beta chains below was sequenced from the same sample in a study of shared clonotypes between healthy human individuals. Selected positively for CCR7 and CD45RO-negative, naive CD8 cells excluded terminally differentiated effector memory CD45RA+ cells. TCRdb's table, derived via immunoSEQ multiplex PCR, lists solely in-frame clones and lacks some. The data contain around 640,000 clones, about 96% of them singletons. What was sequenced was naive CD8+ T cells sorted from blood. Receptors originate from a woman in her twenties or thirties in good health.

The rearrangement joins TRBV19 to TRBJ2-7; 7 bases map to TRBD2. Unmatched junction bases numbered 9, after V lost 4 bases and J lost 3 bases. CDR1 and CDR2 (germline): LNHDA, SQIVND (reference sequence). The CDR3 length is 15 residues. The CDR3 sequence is CASSTSGSPYYEQYF. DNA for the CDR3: TGTGCCAGTAGTACTAGCGGATCTCCCTACTACGAGCAGTACTTC.

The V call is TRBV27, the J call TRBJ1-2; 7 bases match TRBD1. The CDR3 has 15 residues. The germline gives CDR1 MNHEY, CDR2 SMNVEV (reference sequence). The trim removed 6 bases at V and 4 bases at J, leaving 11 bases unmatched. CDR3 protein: CASRLRGGTVYGYTF. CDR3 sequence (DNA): TGTGCCAGCAGGTTAAGGGGCGGGACAGTCTATGGCTACACCTTC.

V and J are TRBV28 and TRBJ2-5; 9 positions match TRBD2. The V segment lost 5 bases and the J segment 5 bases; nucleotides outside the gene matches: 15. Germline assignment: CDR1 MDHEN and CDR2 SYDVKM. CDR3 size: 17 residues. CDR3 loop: CASSTLRLAAGWETQYF. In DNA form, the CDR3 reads TGTGCCAGCAGTACTCTTCGACTAGCGGCAGGGTGGGAGACCCAGTACTTC. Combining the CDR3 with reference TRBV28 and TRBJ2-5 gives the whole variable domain DVKVTQSSRYLVKRTGEKVFLECVQDMDHENMFWYRQDPGLGLRLIYFSYDVKMKEKGDIPEGYSVSREKKERFSLILESASTNQTSMYLCASSTLRLAAGWETQYFGPGTRLLVL.

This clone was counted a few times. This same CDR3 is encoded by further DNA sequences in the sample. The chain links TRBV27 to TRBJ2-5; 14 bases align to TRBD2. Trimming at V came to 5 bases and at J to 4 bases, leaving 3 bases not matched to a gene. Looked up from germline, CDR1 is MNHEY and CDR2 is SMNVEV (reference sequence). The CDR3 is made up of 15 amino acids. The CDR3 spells CASSPGTSGRETQYF. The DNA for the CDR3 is TGTGCCAGCAGTCCTGGGACTAGCGGGAGAGAGACCCAGTACTTC.

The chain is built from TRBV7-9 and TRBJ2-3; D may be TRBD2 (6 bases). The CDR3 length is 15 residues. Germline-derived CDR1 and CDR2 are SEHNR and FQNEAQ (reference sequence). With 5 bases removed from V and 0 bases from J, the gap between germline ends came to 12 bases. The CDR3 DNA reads TGTGCCAGCAGCGCCGCGGGGATAAGCACAGATACGCAGTATTTT. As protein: CASSAAGISTDTQYF. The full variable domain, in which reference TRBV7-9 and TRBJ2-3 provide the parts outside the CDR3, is DTGVSQNPRHKITKRGQNVTFRCDPISEHNRLYWYRQTLGQGPEFLTYFQNEAQLEKSRLLSDRFSAERPKGSFSTLEIQRTEQGDSAMYLCASSAAGISTDTQYFGPGTRLTVL.

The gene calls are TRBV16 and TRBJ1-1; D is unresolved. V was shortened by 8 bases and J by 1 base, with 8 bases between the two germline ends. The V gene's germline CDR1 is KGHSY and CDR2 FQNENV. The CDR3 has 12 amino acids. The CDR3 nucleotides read TGTGCCAGCGGACGGACGAACACTGAAGCTTTCTTT. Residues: CASGRTNTEAFF. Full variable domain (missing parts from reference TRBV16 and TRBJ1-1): GEEVAQTPKHLVRGEGQKAKLYCAPIKGHSYVFWYQQVLKNEFKFLISFQNENVFDETGMPKERFSAKCLPNSPCSLEIQATKLEDSAVYFCASGRTNTEAFFGQGTRLTVV.

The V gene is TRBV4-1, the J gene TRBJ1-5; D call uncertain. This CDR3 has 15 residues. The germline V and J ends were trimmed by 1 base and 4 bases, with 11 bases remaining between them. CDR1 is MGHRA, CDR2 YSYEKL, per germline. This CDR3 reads CASSQVAALNQPQHF. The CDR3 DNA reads TGCGCCAGCAGCCAAGTGGCTGCGCTGAATCAGCCCCAGCATTTT.

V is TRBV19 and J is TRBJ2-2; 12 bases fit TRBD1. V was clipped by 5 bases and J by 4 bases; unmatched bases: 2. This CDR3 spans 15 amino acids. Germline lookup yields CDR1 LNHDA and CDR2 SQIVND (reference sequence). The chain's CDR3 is CASSPGQGATGELFF. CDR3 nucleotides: TGTGCCAGTAGTCCGGGACAGGGGGCCACCGGGGAGCTGTTTTTT.

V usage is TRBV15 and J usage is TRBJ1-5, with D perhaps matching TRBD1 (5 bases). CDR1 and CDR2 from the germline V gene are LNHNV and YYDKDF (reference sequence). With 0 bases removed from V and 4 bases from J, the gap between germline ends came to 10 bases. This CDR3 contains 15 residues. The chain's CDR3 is CATSRDKQGNQPQHF. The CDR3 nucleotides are TGTGCCACCAGCAGAGATAAGCAGGGTAATCAGCCCCAGCATTTT.

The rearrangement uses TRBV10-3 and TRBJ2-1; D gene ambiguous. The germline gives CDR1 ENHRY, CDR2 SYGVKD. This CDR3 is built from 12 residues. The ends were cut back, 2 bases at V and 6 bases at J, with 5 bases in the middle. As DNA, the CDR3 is TGTGCCATCAGTGAGACGGCCAATGAGCAGTTCTTC. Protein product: CAISETANEQFF.

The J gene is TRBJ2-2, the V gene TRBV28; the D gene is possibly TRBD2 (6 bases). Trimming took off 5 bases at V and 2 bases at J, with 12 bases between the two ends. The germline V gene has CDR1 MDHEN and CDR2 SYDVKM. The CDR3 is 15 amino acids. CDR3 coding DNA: TGTGCCAGCAGTACCGGGACTTTAAACACCGGGGAGCTGTTTTTT. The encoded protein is CASSTGTLNTGELFF.

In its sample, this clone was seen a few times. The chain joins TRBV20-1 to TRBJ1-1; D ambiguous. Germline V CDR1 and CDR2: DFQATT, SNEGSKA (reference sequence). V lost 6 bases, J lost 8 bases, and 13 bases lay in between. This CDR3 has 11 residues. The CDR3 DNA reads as TGCAGTGCAGTAAGGACGGCGGAAGCTTTCTTT. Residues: CSAVRTAEAFF.

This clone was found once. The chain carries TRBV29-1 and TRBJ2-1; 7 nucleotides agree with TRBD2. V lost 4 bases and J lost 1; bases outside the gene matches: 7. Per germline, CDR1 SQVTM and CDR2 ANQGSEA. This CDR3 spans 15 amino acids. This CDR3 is CSVGYGLGSYNEQFF. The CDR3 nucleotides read TGCAGCGTTGGGTATGGACTAGGGTCCTACAATGAGCAGTTCTTC.

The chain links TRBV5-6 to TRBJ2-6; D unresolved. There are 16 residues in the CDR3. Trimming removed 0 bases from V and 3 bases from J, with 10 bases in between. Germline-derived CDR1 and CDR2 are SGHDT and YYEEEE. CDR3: CASSLGQSYGANVLTF. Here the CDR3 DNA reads TGTGCCAGCAGCTTGGGTCAAAGTTATGGGGCCAACGTCCTGACTTTC.

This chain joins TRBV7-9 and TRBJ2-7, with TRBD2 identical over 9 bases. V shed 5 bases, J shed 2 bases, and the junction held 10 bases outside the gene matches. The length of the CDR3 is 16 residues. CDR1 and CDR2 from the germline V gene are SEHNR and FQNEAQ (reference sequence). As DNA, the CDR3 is TGTGCCAGCAGCACACGACTAGCGGAGACCGCCTACGAGCAGTACTTC. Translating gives CASSTRLAETAYEQYF.

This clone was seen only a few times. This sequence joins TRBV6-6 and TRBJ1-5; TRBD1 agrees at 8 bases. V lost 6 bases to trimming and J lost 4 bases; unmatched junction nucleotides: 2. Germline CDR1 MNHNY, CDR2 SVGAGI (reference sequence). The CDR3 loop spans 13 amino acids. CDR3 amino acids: CASRNRGNQPQHF. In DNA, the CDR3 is TGTGCCAGCAGGAACAGGGGGAATCAGCCCCAGCATTTT.

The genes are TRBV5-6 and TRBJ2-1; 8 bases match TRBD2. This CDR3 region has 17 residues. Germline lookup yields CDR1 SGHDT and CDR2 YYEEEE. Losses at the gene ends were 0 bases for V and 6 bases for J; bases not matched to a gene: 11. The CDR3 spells CASSLVRAGVFSNEQFF. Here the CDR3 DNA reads TGTGCCAGCAGCTTGGTGAGAGCGGGAGTATTTTCCAATGAGCAGTTCTTC.

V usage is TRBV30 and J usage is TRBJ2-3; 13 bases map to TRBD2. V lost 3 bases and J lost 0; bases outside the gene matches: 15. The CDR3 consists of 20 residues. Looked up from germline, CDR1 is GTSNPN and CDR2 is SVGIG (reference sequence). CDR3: CAWSDPGTSGILTSTDTQYF. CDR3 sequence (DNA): TGTGCCTGGAGCGACCCCGGGACTAGCGGGATTTTAACTAGCACAGATACGCAGTATTTT.

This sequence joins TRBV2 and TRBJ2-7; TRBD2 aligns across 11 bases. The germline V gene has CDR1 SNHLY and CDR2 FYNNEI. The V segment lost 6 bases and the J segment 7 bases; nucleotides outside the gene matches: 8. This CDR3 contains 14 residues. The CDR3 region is CASRGTSGPGEQYF. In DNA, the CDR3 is TGTGCCAGCAGGGGGACTAGCGGCCCGGGGGAGCAGTACTTC.

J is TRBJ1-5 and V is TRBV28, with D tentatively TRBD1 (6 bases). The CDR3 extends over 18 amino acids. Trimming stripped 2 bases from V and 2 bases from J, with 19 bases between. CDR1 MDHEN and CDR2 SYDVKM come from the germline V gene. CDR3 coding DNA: TGTGCCAGCAGTTTAATTGTAGGGGGAAGTTTGGGCAATCAGCCCCAGCATTTT. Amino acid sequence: CASSLIVGGSLGNQPQHF.

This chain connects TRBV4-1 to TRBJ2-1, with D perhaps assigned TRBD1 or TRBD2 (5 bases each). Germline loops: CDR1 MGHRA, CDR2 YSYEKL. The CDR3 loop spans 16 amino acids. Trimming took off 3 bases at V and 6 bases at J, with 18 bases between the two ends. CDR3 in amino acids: CASSHSPGAKSNEQFF. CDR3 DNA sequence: TGCGCCAGCAGCCACTCCCCCGGGGCGAAAAGCAATGAGCAGTTCTTC.

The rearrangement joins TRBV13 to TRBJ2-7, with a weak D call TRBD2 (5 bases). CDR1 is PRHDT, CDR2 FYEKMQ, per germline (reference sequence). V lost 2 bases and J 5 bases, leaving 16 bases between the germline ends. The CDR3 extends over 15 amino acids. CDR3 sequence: CASSLSTGKRHEQYF. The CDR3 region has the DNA TGTGCCAGCAGCTTAAGCACGGGGAAGAGGCACGAGCAGTACTTC.

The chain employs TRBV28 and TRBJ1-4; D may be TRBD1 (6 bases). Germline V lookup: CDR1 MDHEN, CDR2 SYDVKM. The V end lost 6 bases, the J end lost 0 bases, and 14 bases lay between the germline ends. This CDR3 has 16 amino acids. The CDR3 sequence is CASRLRGGATNEKLFF. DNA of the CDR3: TGTGCCAGCAGGCTAAGGGGGGGGGCAACTAATGAAAAACTGTTTTTT.

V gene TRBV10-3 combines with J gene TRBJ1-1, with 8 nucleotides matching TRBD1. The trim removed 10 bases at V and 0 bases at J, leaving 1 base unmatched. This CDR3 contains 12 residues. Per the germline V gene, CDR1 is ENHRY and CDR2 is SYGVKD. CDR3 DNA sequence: TGTGCCACACAGGGGGTGAACACTGAAGCTTTCTTT. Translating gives CATQGVNTEAFF.

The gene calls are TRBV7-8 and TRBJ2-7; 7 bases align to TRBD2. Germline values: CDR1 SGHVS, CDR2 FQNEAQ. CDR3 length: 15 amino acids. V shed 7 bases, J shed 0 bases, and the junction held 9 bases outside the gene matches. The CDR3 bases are TGTGCCAGCAACCTTCCTGCTAGCGGCTCCTACGAGCAGTACTTC. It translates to CASNLPASGSYEQYF.

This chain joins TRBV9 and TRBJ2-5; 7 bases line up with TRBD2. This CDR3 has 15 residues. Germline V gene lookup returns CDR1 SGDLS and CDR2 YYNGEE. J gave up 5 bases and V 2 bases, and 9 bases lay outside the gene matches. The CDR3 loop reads CASSVLEGGPETQYF. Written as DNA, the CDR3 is TGTGCCAGCAGCGTCCTTGAGGGAGGGCCGGAGACCCAGTACTTC.

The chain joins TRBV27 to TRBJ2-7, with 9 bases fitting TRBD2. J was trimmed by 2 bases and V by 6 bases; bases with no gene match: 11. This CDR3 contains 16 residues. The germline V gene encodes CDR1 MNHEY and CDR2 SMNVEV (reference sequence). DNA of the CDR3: TGTGCCAGCAGACCAGGGACCGGCGGGAGGGCCTACGAGCAGTACTTC. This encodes CASRPGTGGRAYEQYF.

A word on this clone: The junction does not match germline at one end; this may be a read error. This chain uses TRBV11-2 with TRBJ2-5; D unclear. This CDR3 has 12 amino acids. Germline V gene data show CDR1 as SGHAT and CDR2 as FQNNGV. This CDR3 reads CASSPEGSRLDF. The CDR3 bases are TGTGCCAGCAGCCCGGAAGGTTCGAGGCTGGACTTC.